Shown below are 20 T cell receptor beta chains from a single sample sequenced in a study of T cell changes during pregnancy in multiple sclerosis. The data were produced by immunoSEQ multiplex PCR, yet TCRdb's version contains in-frame clones alone and is incomplete. The table shows around 110,000 clones, with 91% occurring only once. The sample was peripheral blood, taken before pregnancy. All receptors come from a female donor with multiple sclerosis, enrolled in a pregnancy study.

V usage is TRBV9 and J usage is TRBJ2-4; TRBD2 is a possible D gene (6 bases). The V end lost 5 bases, the J end lost 0 bases, and 21 bases lay between the germline ends. In germline, CDR1 is SGDLS, CDR2 YYNGEE. The CDR3 contains 18 residues. DNA for the CDR3: TGTGCCAGCAGTCATTGTCGCGGTAGCGGACTAGCCAAAAACATTCAGTACTTC. Protein product: CASSHCRGSGLAKNIQYF.

The chain links TRBV7-9 to TRBJ1-2; 9 bases match TRBD1. In germline, CDR1 is SEHNR, CDR2 FQNEAQ (reference sequence). The V and J ends lost 5 bases and 5 bases, in that order; junction bases with no gene match: 9. The CDR3 loop spans 15 amino acids. The CDR3 loop is CASSEWDRELYGYTF. The CDR3 DNA follows: TGTGCCAGCAGCGAATGGGACAGGGAGTTATATGGCTACACCTTC. The full variable domain, in which reference TRBV7-9 and TRBJ1-2 provide the parts outside the CDR3, is DTGVSQNPRHKITKRGQNVTFRCDPISEHNRLYWYRQTLGQGPEFLTYFQNEAQLEKSRLLSDRFSAERPKGSFSTLEIQRTEQGDSAMYLCASSEWDRELYGYTFGSGTRLTVV.

This clone was detected a few times. This chain connects TRBV19 to TRBJ2-4; D is undetermined. In germline, CDR1 is LNHDA, CDR2 SQIVND (reference sequence). The CDR3 runs to 16 residues. The V end was cut by 3 bases, the J end by 1 base, with 13 bases between. This chain's CDR3 is CASSIRRSGAKNIQYF. In nucleotides, the CDR3 is TGTGCCAGTAGTATTCGGAGATCCGGGGCCAAAAACATTCAGTACTTC.

The V gene is TRBV6-1, the J gene TRBJ2-3; D unclear. The CDR3 length is 13 residues. Trimming shortened V by 2 bases and J by 2 bases, and 5 bases separated the two germline ends. Germline CDR1 reads MNHNS; CDR2 reads SASEGT. The DNA of the CDR3 is TGTGCCAGCAGTGAAACCTACACAGATACGCAGTATTTT. Translating it yields CASSETYTDTQYF.

The chain couples TRBV28 to TRBJ2-7; possible D gene TRBD1, 6 bases. This CDR3 has 14 amino acids. Germline CDR1 MDHEN, CDR2 SYDVKM. Trimming cost V 7 bases and J 1 base, with 14 bases left between them. CDR3 DNA: TGTGCCAGCACCACGAGGACAGATTCCTACGAGCAGTACTTC. Its protein product is CASTTRTDSYEQYF. The entire variable domain, with the rest obtained from reference TRBV28 and TRBJ2-7, is as follows: DVKVTQSSRYLVKRTGEKVFLECVQDMDHENMFWYRQDPGLGLRLIYFSYDVKMKEKGDIPEGYSVSREKKERFSLILESASTNQTSMYLCASTTRTDSYEQYFGPGTRLTVT.

CDR3 loop: CASSPQGNTEAFF. DNA of the CDR3: TGTGCCAGCAGCCCCCAGGGGAACACTGAAGCTTTCTTT. J is TRBJ1-1 and V is TRBV7-9; a weak D match, TRBD1 (5 bases). Trimming cost V 5 bases and J 1 base, with 8 bases left between them. The CDR3 totals 13 residues. Per the germline V gene, CDR1 is SEHNR and CDR2 is FQNEAQ (reference sequence).

The chain couples TRBV29-1 to TRBJ2-2; 11 bases line up with TRBD1. The CDR3 sequence is 16 residues long. V shed 7 bases, J shed 0 bases, and the junction held 7 bases outside the gene matches. CDR1 and CDR2 (germline): SQVTM, ANQGSEA. CDR3 amino acids: CSAVGGQGANTGELFF. DNA for the CDR3: TGCAGCGCAGTTGGGGGACAGGGGGCGAACACCGGGGAGCTGTTTTTT.

This chain uses TRBV6-1 with TRBJ1-3; D unresolved. The germline V and J ends were trimmed by 4 bases and 7 bases, with 5 bases remaining between them. The germline V gene encodes CDR1 MNHNS and CDR2 SASEGT. This CDR3 is 11 amino acids long. Written as DNA, the CDR3 is TGTGCCAGCAGTGTGGGCAACACCATATATTTT. Its translation is CASSVGNTIYF.

The chain uses TRBV5-1 and TRBJ2-7; TRBD1 agrees at 7 bases. V was clipped by 2 bases and J by 3 bases; unmatched bases: 8. This CDR3 is built from 15 residues. Germline CDR1 SGHRS, CDR2 YFSETQ. The CDR3 DNA reads as TGCGCCAGCAGCTTACGGGACAGTTTGATCTACGAGCAGTACTTC. Amino acid sequence: CASSLRDSLIYEQYF.

This chain links TRBV29-1 with TRBJ1-1, with unresolved D. V lost 3 bases to trimming and J lost 6 bases, with 11 bases between them. The CDR3 runs 12 residues. From germline, CDR1 is SQVTM and CDR2 ANQGSEA. CDR3 bases: TGCAGCGTTGATCGGGTAATCGCTGAAGCTTTCTTT. Its translation is CSVDRVIAEAFF.

V and J are TRBV5-1 and TRBJ1-2; no firm D call. Germline V gene sequence: CDR1 SGHRS, CDR2 YFSETQ. The CDR3 length is 15 residues. The V and J ends lost 5 bases and 2 bases respectively, with 16 bases between them. CDR3 nucleotides: TGCGCCAGCAGTTCCCGGGGTATTGGAAACTATGGCTACACCTTC. Translation gives CASSSRGIGNYGYTF.

A single count supports this clone. V gene TRBV6-6 combines with J gene TRBJ1-4, with TRBD1 matching over 7 bases. CDR3 length equals 13 residues. The junction had 10 bases not matched to a gene; V was cut back by 6 bases and J by 12 bases. Germline V CDR1 and CDR2: MNHNY, SVGAGI (reference sequence). CDR3 protein: CASRFRDRGELFF. In DNA, the CDR3 is TGTGCCAGCAGATTCAGGGACAGAGGGGAACTGTTTTTT.

The rearrangement links TRBV19 to TRBJ1-5, with D perhaps matching TRBD1 (6 bases). The CDR3 has 16 amino acids. CDR1 is LNHDA and CDR2 is SQIVND in the germline V gene (reference sequence). V lost 4 bases and J 3 bases, leaving 16 bases between the germline ends. The CDR3 sequence is CASSRKPGQLNQPQHF. The CDR3 coding sequence is TGTGCCAGTAGTAGAAAGCCGGGACAACTCAATCAGCCCCAGCATTTT.

The rearrangement joins TRBV7-2 to TRBJ2-7; D gene unclear. Deletions cut 5 bases from V and 7 bases from J, with 18 bases between. CDR1 and CDR2 from the germline V gene are SGHTA and FQGNSA. This CDR3 is 14 amino acids long. The CDR3 here is CASSPRPYAAEQYF. The CDR3 DNA reads TGTGCCAGCAGCCCTCGCCCCTATGCTGCGGAGCAGTACTTC.

The chain is built from TRBV28 and TRBJ1-3; 7 bases align to TRBD1. Trimming at V came to 7 bases and at J to 0 bases, leaving 9 bases not matched to a gene. CDR1 is MDHEN, CDR2 SYDVKM, per germline. The CDR3 runs 16 residues. The CDR3 coding sequence is TGTGCCAGCAACCCAGGGGGTGCCTCCTCTGGAAACACCATATATTTT. Translating it yields CASNPGGASSGNTIYF.

The chain has TRBV6-1 and TRBJ2-1; a possible D gene is TRBD2 (6 bases). The germline CDR1 and CDR2 sequences are MNHNS and SASEGT. The CDR3 runs to 16 residues. The V end was cut by 4 bases, the J end by 0 bases, with 13 bases between. CDR3 amino acids: CASSAYPGVSYNEQFF. The CDR3 DNA reads TGTGCCAGCAGTGCCTACCCGGGAGTCTCCTACAATGAGCAGTTCTTC.

This clone occurred once. The chain uses TRBV6-5 and TRBJ1-3; unclear D gene. Germline-derived CDR1 and CDR2 are MNHEY and SVGAGI. The CDR3 consists of 15 residues. Trimming shortened V by 8 bases and J by 6 bases, and 20 bases separated the two germline ends. CDR3 region: CASGPAGTVENTIYF. The CDR3 nucleotides are TGTGCCAGCGGGCCCGCGGGTACGGTGGAAAACACCATATATTTT.

The chain employs TRBV18 and TRBJ1-2; perhaps TRBD1 as D (6 bases). The CDR3 has 14 residues. The V end lost 3 bases, the J end lost 4 bases, and 12 bases lay between the germline ends. Per the germline V gene, CDR1 is KGHSH and CDR2 is LQKENI. The CDR3 protein is CASSPGQLVYGYTF. In nucleotides, the CDR3 is TGTGCCAGCTCACCCGGACAGTTAGTCTATGGCTACACCTTC.

The chain combines TRBV5-1 with TRBJ2-2, with 9 bases aligning to TRBD2. J lost 2 bases, V lost 4 bases, and 6 bases had no gene match. The CDR3 consists of 16 residues. Germline CDR1 SGHRS, CDR2 YFSETQ. Here the CDR3 reads CASSIFSGSNTGELFF. The CDR3 nucleotides are TGCGCCAGCAGCATCTTTAGCGGGAGTAACACCGGGGAGCTGTTTTTT.

This chain links TRBV19 with TRBJ1-3; no reliable D call. The CDR3 length is 16 residues. The germline CDR1 and CDR2 sequences are LNHDA and SQIVND (reference sequence). V dropped 0 bases and J dropped 0 bases, with 9 bases sitting between them. CDR3 in amino acids: CASSIDPRSSGNTIYF. The DNA of the CDR3 is TGTGCCAGTAGTATAGATCCGAGGAGCTCTGGAAACACCATATATTTT.